The present entry profiles one T cell receptor (beta chain) with its context. This specimen comes from a study of blood T cell repertoires in COVID-19. The V and J ends lost 0 bases and 1 base respectively, with 9 bases between them. The CDR3 is made up of 15 amino acids. Germline CDR1 SGDLS, CDR2 YYNGEE. Using immunoSEQ multiplex PCR, the repertoire was profiled, and TCRdb retains in-frame clones only, with some absent. This table holds fewer than 350,000 clones, more than 75% found once. The material sequenced was peripheral blood. The V gene is TRBV9, the J gene TRBJ2-3; perhaps TRBD1 as D (6 bases). This TCR was sampled from a man in his forties or fifties with active or convalescent COVID-19. Written as DNA, the CDR3 is TGTGCCAGCAGCGTAGAACAGGGAGGCACAGATACGCAGTATTTT. This sequence encodes CASSVEQGGTDTQYF.